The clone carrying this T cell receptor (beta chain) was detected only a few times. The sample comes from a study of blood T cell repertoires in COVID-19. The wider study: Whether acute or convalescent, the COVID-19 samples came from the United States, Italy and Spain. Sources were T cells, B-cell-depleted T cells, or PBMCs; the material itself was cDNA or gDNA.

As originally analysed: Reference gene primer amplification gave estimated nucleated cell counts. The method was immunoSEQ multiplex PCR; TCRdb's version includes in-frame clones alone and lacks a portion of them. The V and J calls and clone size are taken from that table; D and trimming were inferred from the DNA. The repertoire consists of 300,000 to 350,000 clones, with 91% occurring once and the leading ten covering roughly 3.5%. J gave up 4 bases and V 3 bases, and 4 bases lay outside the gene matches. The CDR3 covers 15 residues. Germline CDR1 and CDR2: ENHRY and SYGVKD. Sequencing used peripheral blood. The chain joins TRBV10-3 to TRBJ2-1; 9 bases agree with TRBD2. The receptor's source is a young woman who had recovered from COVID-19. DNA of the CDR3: TGTGCCATCAGTGATCTTGCGGGAGGGTACAATGAGCAGTTCTTC. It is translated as CAISDLAGGYNEQFF.